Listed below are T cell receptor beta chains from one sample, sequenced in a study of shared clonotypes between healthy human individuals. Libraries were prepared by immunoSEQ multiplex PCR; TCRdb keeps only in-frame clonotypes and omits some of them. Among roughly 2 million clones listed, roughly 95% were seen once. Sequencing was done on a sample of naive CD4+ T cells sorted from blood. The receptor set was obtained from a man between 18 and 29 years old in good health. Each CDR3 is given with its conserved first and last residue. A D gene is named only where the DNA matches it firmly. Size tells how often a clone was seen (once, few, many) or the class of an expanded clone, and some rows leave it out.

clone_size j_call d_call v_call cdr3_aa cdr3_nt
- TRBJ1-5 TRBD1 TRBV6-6 CASSPGGGGDQPQHF TGTGCCAGCAGCCCAGGGGGGGGCGGCGATCAGCCCCAGCATTTT
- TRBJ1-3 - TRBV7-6 CASSPGHPSSGNTIYF TGTGCCAGCAGCCCCGGACACCCGAGCTCTGGAAACACCATATATTTT
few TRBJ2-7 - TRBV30 CAWSPQGYEQYF TGTGCCTGGAGTCCACAGGGCTACGAGCAGTACTTC
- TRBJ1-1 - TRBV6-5 CASRGAGKGSTEAFF TGTGCCAGCAGGGGAGCTGGGAAGGGTAGCACTGAAGCTTTCTTT
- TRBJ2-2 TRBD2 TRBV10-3 CATHGRVDTGELFF TGTGCCACCCATGGGAGGGTAGACACCGGGGAGCTGTTTTTT
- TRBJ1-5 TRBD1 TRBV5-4 CASSSLDRGNQPQHF TGTGCCAGCAGCTCCTTGGACAGGGGCAATCAGCCCCAGCATTTT
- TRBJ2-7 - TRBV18 CASSPPSRETYEQYF TGTGCCAGCTCACCACCGAGTAGGGAGACCTACGAGCAGTACTTC
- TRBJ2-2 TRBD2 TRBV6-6 CASSYRAGGNTGELFF TGTGCCAGCAGTTACCGGGCGGGAGGCAACACCGGGGAGCTGTTTTTT
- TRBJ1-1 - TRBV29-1 CSVAKVSTEAFF TGCAGCGTGGCGAAAGTGAGTACCGAAGCTTTCTTT
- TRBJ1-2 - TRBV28 CASGGLLPGYTF TGTGCCAGCGGGGGACTCCTCCCGGGGTACACCTTC
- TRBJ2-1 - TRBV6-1 CASSGGISYNEQFF TGTGCCAGCAGTGGGGGGATCTCGTACAATGAGCAGTTCTTC
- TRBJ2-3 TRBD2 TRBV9 CASSVSLERGDYTDTQYF TGTGCCAGCAGCGTAAGTCTGGAGCGGGGGGACTACACAGATACGCAGTATTTT
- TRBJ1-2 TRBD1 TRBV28 CASQSGGNTYGYTF TGTGCCAGCCAATCAGGGGGTAATACCTATGGCTACACCTTC
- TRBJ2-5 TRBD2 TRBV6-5 CASSYRGLAGQETQYF TGTGCCAGCAGTTACCGGGGACTAGCGGGGCAAGAGACCCAGTACTTC
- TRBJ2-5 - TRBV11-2 CASSFSPALYQETQYF TGTGCCAGCAGCTTTTCCCCAGCGTTATACCAAGAGACCCAGTACTTC
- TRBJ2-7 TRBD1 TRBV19 CASSIRTGSYEQYF TGTGCCAGTAGTATTAGGACAGGGTCCTACGAGCAGTACTTC
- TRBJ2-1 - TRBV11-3 CASSNTVGEQFF TGTGCCAGCAGCAACACAGTGGGTGAGCAGTTCTTC
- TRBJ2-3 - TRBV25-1 CASSDPLGPTDTQYF TGTGCCAGCAGTGACCCTCTCGGGCCCACAGATACGCAGTATTTT
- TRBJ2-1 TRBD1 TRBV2 CASSLGQGLYNEQFF TGTGCCAGCAGTCTGGGACAGGGACTCTACAATGAGCAGTTCTTC
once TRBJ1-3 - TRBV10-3 CAISDARGSGNTIYF TGTGCCATCAGTGACGCCAGGGGCTCTGGAAACACCATATATTTT
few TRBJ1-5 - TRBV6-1 CASSELGVGNQPQHF TGTGCCAGCAGTGAATTAGGGGTGGGCAATCAGCCCCAGCATTTT
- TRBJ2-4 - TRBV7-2 CASSLEPGRAKNIQYF TGTGCCAGCAGCTTAGAACCAGGGAGGGCCAAAAACATTCAGTACTTC
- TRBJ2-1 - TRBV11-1 CASSAGLFSYNEQFF TGTGCCAGCAGCGCAGGACTGTTTTCCTACAATGAGCAGTTCTTC
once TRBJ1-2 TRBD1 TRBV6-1 CASSEHGQGALYGYTF TGTGCCAGCAGTGAACACGGACAGGGGGCCCTCTATGGCTACACCTTC
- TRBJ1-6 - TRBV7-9 CASSHDRPLEGNSPLHF TGTGCCAGCAGCCACGACCGGCCACTCGAGGGAAATTCACCCCTCCACTTT
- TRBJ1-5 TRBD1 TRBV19 CASSTTGSQPQHF TGTGCCAGTAGTACGACAGGGTCTCAGCCCCAGCATTTT
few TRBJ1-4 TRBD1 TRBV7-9 CASSSYGTANEKLFF TGTGCCAGCAGCTCCTACGGGACAGCTAATGAAAAACTGTTTTTT
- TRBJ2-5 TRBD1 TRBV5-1 CASSLEGAGFKETQYF TGCGCCAGCAGCTTGGAGGGGGCGGGTTTCAAAGAGACCCAGTACTTC
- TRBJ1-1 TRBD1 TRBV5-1 CASSPEGSGGSAFF TGCGCCAGCAGTCCGGAAGGGTCAGGGGGTTCGGCTTTCTTT
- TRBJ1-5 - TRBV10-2 CASSSGNQPQHF TGCGCCAGCAGCTCCGGCAATCAGCCCCAGCATTTT
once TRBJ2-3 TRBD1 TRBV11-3 CASSLGQGAADTQYF TGTGCCAGCAGCTTAGGTCAGGGGGCGGCAGATACGCAGTATTTT
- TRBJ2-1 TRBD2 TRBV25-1 CASSALAGVYNEQFF TGTGCCAGCAGTGCCTTAGCGGGAGTTTACAATGAGCAGTTCTTC
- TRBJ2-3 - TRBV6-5 CASRDGSLGTDTQYF TGTGCCAGCAGGGACGGGAGTTTGGGCACAGATACGCAGTATTTT
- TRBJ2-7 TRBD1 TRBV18 CASSPEQGTYEQYF TGTGCCAGCTCACCAGAACAGGGGACCTACGAGCAGTACTTC
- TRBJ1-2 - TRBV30 CAWSGTERNYGYTF TGTGCCTGGAGTGGAACAGAAAGGAACTATGGCTACACCTTC
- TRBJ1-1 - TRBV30 CAWSKMNTEAFF TGTGCCTGGAGTAAGATGAACACTGAAGCTTTCTTT
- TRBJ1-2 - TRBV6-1 CASSEAMDSYGYTF TGTGCCAGCAGTGAAGCCATGGATTCCTATGGCTACACCTTC
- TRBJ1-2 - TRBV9 CASSPSDERGGYTF TGTGCCAGCAGCCCATCCGACGAGAGGGGTGGCTACACCTTC
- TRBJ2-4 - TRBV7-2 CASSFLRQIDIQYF TGTGCCAGCAGCTTTCTTCGACAGATTGACATTCAGTACTTC
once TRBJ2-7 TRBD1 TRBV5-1 CASRGQGQPYEQYF TGCGCCAGCAGAGGACAGGGGCAACCCTACGAGCAGTACTTC
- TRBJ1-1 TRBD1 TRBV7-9 CAIRRDRAFWAEAFF TGTGCCATTCGCCGGGACAGGGCTTTTTGGGCTGAAGCTTTCTTT
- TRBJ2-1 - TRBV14 CASRSDTSSYNEQFF TGTGCCAGCAGATCCGACACGAGCTCCTACAATGAGCAGTTCTTC
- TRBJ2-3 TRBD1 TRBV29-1 CSVGDRGSDTQYF TGCAGCGTTGGGGACAGGGGGTCAGATACGCAGTATTTT
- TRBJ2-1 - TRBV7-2 CASSPRSGEEQFF TGTGCCAGCAGCCCCCGTAGCGGCGAGGAGCAGTTCTTC
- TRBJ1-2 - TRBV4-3 CASSQDSGAGYGYTF TGCGCCAGCAGCCAAGATTCGGGGGCGGGGTATGGCTACACCTTC
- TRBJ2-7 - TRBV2 CASTEGGFSSYEQYF TGTGCCAGCACCGAAGGAGGGTTTTCCTCCTACGAGCAGTACTTC
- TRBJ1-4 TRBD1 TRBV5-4 CASSLRGQDNEKLFF TGTGCCAGCAGCTTGAGGGGACAGGATAATGAAAAACTGTTTTTT
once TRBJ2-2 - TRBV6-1 CASSERTENTGELFF TGTGCCAGCAGTGAAAGGACAGAGAACACCGGGGAGCTGTTTTTT
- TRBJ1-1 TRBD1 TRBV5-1 CASSLAGQGKIMNTEAFF TGCGCCAGCAGCTTGGCGGGACAGGGGAAGATCATGAACACTGAAGCTTTCTTT
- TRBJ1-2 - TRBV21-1 CASSRDRPNYGYTF TGTGCCAGCAGCAGGGACAGACCTAACTATGGCTACACCTTC
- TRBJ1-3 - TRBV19 CASSNFLTRSQHSGNTIYF TGTGCCAGTAGTAACTTCCTCACCAGGTCCCAACACTCTGGAAACACCATATATTTT
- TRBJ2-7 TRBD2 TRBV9 CASSVDPGTSGSYEQYF TGTGCCAGCAGCGTTGACCCTGGGACTAGCGGGAGCTACGAGCAGTACTTC
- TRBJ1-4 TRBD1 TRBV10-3 CAIQGVSNEKLFF TGTGCCATCCAGGGGGTATCTAATGAAAAACTGTTTTTT
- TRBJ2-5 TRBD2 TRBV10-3 CATKGTSAQETQYF TGTGCCACCAAGGGGACTAGCGCCCAAGAGACCCAGTACTTC
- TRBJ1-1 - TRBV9 CASSVGPPLTGLTEAFF TGTGCCAGCAGCGTAGGTCCCCCGTTAACAGGGCTCACTGAAGCTTTCTTT